Described below is a single T cell receptor (beta chain) sequence and its context. Per the original data handling: The assay estimated nucleated cells by amplifying reference gene primers. Method: immunoSEQ multiplex PCR; TCRdb's copy keeps in-frame clones and lacks some. V, J and clone size are taken as reported in that table, and D and trimming were inferred from the DNA itself. The table has about 230,000 clones, roughly 83% seen once. The V gene's germline CDR1 is MGHRA and CDR2 YSYEKL. There are 15 residues in the CDR3. J gave up 3 bases and V 8 bases, and 12 bases lay outside the gene matches. The record originates from a study of blood T cell repertoires in COVID-19. The wider study: From the United States, Italy and Spain came samples of acute and convalescent COVID-19. PBMCs, B-cell-depleted T cells, or T cells provided the cDNA or gDNA that made up the material.

The rearrangement links TRBV4-1 to TRBJ2-7; 8 nucleotides match TRBD2. The TCR sequence derives from a woman aged 50 to 65 with acute or convalescent COVID-19. Sequencing was done on a sample of peripheral blood. The CDR3 nucleotides are TGCGCCAGCCGAGCAGTTGCGGGGGGAGTCTACGAGCAGTACTTC. This gives the protein CASRAVAGGVYEQYF.